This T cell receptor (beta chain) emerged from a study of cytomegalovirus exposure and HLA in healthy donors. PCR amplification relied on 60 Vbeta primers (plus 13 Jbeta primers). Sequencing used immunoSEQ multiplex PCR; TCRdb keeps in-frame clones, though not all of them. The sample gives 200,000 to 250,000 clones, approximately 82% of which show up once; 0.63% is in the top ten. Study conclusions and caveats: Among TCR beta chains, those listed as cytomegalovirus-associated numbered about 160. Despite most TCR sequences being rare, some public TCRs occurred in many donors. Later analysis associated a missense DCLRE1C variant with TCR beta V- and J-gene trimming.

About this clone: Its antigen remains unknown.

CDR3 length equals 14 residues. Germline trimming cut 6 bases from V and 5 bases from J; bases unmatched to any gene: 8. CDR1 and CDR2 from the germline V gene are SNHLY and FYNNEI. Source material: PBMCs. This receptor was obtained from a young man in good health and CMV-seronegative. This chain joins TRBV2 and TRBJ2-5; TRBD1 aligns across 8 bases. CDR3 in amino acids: CASRADRARETQYF. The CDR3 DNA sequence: TGTGCCAGCAGGGCGGACAGGGCAAGGGAGACCCAGTACTTC.